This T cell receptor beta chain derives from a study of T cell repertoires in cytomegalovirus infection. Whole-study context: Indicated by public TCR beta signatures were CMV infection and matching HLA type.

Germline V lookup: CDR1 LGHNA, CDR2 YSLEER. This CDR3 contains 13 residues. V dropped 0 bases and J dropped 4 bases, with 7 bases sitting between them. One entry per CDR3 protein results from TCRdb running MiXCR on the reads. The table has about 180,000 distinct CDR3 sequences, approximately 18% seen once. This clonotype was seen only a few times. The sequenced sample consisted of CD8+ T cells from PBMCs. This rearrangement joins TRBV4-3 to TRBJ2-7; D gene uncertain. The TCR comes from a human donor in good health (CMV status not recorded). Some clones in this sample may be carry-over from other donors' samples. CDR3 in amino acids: CASSQDLGYEQYF. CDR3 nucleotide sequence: TGCGCCAGCAGCCAAGATCTGGGATACGAGCAGTACTTC.